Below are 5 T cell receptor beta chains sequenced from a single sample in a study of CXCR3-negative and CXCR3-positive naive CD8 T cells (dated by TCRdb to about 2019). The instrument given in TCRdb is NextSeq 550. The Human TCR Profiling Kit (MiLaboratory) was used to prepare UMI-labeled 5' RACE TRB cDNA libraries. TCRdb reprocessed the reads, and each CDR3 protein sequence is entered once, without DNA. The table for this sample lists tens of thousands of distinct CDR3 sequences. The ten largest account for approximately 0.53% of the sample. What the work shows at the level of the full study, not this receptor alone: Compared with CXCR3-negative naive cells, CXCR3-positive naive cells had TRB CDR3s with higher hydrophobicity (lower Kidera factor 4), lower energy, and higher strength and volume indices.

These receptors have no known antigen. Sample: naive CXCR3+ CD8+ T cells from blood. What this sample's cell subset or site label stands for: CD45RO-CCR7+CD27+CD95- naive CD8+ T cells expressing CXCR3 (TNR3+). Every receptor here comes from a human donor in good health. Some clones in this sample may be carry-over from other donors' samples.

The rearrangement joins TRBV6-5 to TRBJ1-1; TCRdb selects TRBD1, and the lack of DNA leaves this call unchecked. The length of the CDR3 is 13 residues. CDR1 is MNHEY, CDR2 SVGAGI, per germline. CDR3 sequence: CASSYGGRTEAFF.

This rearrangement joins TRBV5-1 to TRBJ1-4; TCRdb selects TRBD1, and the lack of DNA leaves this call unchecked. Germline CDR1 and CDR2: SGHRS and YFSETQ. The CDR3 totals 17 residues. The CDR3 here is CASSLTFPGTTNEKLFF. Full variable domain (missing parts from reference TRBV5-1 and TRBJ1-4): KAGVTQTPRYLIKTRGQQVTLSCSPISGHRSVSWYQQTPGQGLQFLFEYFSETQRNKGNFPGRFSGRQFSNSRSEMNVSTLELGDSALYLCASSLTFPGTTNEKLFFGSGTQLSVL.

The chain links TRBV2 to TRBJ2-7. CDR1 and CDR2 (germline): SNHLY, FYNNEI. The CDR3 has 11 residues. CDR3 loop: CASKSLDEQYF.

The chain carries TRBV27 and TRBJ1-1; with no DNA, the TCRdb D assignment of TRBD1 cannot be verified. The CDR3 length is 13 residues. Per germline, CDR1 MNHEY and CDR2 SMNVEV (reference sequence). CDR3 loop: CASSFRGVTEAFF.

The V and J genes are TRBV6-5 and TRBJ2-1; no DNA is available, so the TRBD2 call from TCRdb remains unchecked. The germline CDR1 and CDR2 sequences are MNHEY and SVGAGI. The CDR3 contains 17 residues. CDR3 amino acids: CASSSGGLAGGPNEQFF.